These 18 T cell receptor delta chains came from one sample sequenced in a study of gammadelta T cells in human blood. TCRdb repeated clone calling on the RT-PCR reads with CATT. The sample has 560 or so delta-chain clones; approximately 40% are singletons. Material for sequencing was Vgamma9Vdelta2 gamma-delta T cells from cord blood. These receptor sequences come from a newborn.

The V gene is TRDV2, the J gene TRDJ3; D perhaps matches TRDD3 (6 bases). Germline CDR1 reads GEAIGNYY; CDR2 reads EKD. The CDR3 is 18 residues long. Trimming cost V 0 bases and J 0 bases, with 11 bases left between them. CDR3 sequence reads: CACDTWGSFSWDTRQMFF. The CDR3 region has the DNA TGTGCCTGTGACACCTGGGGATCTTTCTCCTGGGACACCCGACAGATGTTTTTC.

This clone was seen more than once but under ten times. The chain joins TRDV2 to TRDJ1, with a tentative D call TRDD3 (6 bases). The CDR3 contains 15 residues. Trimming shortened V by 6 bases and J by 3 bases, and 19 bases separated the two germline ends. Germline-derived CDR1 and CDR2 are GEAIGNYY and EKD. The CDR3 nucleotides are TGTGCCTGTCTACCTTGGGGGCCAGGGCCCGATAAACTCATCTTT. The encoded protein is CACLPWGPGPDKLIF.

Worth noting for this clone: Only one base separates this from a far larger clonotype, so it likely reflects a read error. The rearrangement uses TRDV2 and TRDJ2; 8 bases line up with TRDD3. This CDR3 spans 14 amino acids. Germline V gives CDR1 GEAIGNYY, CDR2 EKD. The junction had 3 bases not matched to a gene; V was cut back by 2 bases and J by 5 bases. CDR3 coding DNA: TGTGCCTGTGACATAGTGGGGGATACAGCACAACTCTTCTTT. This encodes CACDIVGDTAQLFF.

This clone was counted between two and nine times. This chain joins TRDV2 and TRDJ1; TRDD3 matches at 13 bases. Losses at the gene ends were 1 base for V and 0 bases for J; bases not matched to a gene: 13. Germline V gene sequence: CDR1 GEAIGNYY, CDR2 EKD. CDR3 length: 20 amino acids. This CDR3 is CACDTVYPTGGYAYTDKLIF. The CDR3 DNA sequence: TGTGCCTGTGACACGGTTTATCCTACTGGGGGATACGCGTACACCGATAAACTCATCTTT.

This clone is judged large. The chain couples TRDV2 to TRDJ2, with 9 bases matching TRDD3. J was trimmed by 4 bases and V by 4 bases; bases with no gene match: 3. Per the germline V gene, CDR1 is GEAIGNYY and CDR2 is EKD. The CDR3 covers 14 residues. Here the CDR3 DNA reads TGTGCCTGTGATCCACTGGGGGAGACAGCACAACTCTTCTTT. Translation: CACDPLGETAQLFF.

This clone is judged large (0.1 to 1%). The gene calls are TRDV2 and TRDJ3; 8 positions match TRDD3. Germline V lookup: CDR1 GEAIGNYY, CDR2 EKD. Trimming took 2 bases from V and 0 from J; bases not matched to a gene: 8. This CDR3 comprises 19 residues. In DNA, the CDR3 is TGTGCCTGTGACAATACTGGGGGGCCGAGCTCCTGGGACACCCGACAGATGTTTTTC. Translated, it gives CACDNTGGPSSWDTRQMFF.

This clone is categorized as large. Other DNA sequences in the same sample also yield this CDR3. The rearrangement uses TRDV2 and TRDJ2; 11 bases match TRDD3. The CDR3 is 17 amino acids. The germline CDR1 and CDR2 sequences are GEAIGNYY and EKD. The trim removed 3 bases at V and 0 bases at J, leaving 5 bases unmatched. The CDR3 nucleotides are TGTGCCTGTGACTCTTTACTGGGGGATACTTTGACAGCACAACTCTTCTTT. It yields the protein CACDSLLGDTLTAQLFF.

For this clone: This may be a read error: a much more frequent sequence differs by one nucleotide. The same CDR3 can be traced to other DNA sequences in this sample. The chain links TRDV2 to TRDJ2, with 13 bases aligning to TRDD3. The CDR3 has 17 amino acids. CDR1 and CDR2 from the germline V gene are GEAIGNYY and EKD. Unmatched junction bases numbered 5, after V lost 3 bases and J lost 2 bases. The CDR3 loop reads CACDSLLGDTLTAQLFF. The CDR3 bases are TGTGCCTGTGACTCTTTACTGGGGGATACGTTGACAGCACAACTCTTCTTT.

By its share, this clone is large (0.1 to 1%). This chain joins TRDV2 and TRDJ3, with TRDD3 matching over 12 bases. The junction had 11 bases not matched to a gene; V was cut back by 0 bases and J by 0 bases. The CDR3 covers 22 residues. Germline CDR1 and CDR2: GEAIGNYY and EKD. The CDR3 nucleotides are TGTGCCTGTGACACCGTACTGGGGGATACTGGGGCTAGCTCCTGGGACACCCGACAGATGTTTTTC. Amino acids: CACDTVLGDTGASSWDTRQMFF.

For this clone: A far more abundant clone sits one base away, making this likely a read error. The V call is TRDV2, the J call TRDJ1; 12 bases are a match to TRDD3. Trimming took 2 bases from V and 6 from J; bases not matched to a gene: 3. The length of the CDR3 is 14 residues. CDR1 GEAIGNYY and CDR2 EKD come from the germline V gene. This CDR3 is CACDILGDTNKLIF. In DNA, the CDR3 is TGTGCCTGTGACATACTGGGGGATACCAATAAACTCATCTTT.

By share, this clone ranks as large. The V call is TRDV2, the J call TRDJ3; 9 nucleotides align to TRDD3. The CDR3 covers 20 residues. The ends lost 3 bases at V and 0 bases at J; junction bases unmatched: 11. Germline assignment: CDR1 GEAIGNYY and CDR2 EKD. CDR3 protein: CACDFAGGYFSSWDTRQMFF. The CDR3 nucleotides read TGTGCCTGTGACTTCGCGGGGGGATACTTCAGCTCCTGGGACACCCGACAGATGTTTTTC.

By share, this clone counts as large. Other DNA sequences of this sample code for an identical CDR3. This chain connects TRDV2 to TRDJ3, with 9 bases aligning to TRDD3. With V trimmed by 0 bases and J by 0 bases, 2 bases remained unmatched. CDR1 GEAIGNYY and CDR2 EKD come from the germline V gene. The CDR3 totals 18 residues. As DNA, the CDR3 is TGTGCCTGTGACACCGTACTGGGGGACTCCTGGGACACCCGACAGATGTTTTTC. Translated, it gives CACDTVLGDSWDTRQMFF.

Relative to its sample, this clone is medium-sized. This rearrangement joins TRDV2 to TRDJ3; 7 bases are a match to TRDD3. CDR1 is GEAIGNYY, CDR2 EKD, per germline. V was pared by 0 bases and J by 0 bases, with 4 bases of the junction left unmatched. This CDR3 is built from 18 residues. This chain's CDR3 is CACDTVWGSSWDTRQMFF. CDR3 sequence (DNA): TGTGCCTGTGACACCGTTTGGGGGAGCTCCTGGGACACCCGACAGATGTTTTTC.

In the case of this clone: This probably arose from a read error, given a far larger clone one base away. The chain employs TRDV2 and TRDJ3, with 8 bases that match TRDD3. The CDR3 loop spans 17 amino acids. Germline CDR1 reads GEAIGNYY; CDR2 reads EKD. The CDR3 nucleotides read TGTGCCCGTGACTGGGGGGCCTTCTCCTGGGACACCCGACAGATGTTTTTC. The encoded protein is CARDWGAFSWDTRQMFF.

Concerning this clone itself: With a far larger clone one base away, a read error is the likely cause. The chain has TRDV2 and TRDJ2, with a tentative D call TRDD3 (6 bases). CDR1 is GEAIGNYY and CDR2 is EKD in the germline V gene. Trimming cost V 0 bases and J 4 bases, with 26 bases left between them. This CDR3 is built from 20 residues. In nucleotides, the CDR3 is TGTGCCTGTGACACCGTGGGGGGTCCCCCTAAAAATGTCAGGACAGCACAACTCTTCTTT. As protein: CACDTVGGPPKNVRTAQLFF.

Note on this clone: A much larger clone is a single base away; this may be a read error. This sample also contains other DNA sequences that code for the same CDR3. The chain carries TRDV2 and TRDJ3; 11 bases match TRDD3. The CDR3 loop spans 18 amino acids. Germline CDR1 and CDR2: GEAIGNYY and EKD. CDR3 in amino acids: CACDTYWGISWDTRQMFF. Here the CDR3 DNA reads TGTGCCTGCGACACGTACTGGGGGATATCCTGGGACACCCGACAGATGTTTTTC.

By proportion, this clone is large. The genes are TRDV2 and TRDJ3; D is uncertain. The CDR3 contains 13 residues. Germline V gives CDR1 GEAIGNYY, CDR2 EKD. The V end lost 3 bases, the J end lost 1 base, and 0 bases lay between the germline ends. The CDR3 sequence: CACDSWDTRQMFF. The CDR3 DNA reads TGTGCCTGTGACTCCTGGGACACCCGACAGATGTTTTTC.

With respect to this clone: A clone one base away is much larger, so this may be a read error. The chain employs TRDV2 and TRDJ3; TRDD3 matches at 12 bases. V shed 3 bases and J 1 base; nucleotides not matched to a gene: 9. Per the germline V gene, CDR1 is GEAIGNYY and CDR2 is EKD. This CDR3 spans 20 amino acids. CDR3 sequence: CACDHLLGDTLSWDTRQMFF. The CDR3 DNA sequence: TGTGCCTGTGACCATCTACTGGGGGATACTCTATCCTGGGACACCCGACAGATGTTTTTC.